This T cell receptor (beta chain) is from a study of type 1 regulatory T cells. Study summary: T-allo10 is an in vitro-generated, Tr1-enriched CD4 T cell product specific for alloantigen.

TCRdb used MiXCR to reprocess the reads, holding one entry per CDR3 protein. The data show 80,000 to 100,000 distinct CDR3 sequences, about 28% seen once. V was cut by 6 bases and J by 3 bases, with 15 bases left in between. Germline V CDR1 and CDR2: SGHKS, YYEKEE (reference sequence). The CDR3 is made up of 14 amino acids. The V call is TRBV5-5, the J call TRBJ2-5; D gene ambiguous. Sequencing input: CD4+ T cells, either the whole sample or a sorted fraction (not recorded which). The sequence was obtained from a human donor in good health. As DNA, the CDR3 is TGTGCCAGCACCTCCTTGGGGTCAAAAGAGACCCAGTACTTC. Residues: CASTSLGSKETQYF.